This T cell receptor beta chain was sequenced for a study of T cells in women clearing cervical HPV infection. Points from the study as a whole: TRBV6-7 relative abundance averaged roughly 0.1% in cases and 0.15% to 0.2% in controls.

The CDR3 is 15 residues long. The germline V gene encodes CDR1 SGHAT and CDR2 FQNNGV. Unmatched junction bases numbered 5, after V lost 4 bases and J lost 4 bases. Worth noting for this clone: Its antigen is unidentified. The read falls 3 residues short of the CDR3 end, and the missing part is taken from the germline J gene.

Assay: immunoSEQ multiplex PCR; the TCRdb copy retains only in-frame clones and omits some. The sample totals about 32,000 clones. The sequence was obtained from a woman between 18 and 69 years old with a cervical HPV16 infection that either progressed to CIN3+ or cleared (not recorded which). The chain combines TRBV11-2 with TRBJ1-2, with 11 bases identical to TRBD1. Sample: blood buffy coat. CDR3 DNA, as far as it was read: TGTGCCAGCAGCTCCCGGGACAGGGGGTTCTATGGC. This encodes CASSSRDRGFYG. Given in full, the CDR3 is CASSSRDRGFYGYTF.